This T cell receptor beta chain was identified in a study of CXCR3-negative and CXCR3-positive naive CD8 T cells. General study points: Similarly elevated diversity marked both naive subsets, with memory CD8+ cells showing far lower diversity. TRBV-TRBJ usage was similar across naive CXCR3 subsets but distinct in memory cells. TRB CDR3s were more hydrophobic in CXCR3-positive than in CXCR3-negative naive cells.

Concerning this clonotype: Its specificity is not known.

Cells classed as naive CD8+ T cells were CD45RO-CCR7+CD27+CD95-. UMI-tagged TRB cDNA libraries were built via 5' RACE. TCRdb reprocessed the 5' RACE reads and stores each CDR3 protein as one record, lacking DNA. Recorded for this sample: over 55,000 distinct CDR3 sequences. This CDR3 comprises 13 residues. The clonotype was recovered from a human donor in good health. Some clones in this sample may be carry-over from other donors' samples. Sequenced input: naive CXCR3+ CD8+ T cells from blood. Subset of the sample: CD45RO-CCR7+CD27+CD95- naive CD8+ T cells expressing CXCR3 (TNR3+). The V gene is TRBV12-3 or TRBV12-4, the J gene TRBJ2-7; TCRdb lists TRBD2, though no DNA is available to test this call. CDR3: CASSLTTSYEQYF.